The clone carrying this TCR beta chain came up a few times. The data were obtained in a study of blood T cell repertoires in COVID-19. The repertoire was sequenced with immunoSEQ multiplex PCR; TCRdb's copy has only in-frame clones and lacks some. This sample has 200,000 to 250,000 clones, with under 90% found just once. Per germline, CDR1 LNHDA and CDR2 SQIVND (reference sequence). There are 15 residues in the CDR3. V lost 5 bases and J 5 bases, leaving 18 bases between the germline ends. The material sequenced was PBMCs or T cells enriched from blood (not recorded which). The clonotype was recovered from a woman aged 60-75 years who had recovered from COVID-19. The rearrangement links TRBV19 to TRBJ2-5; no firm D call. The CDR3 region is CASSPRPGDSETQYF. CDR3 DNA sequence: TGTGCCAGTAGTCCTCGACCCGGAGACTCGGAGACCCAGTACTTC.